This T cell receptor beta chain was retrieved from a study of blood T cell repertoires in COVID-19. Cohort placement rested on clinical history that participants reported themselves. What the recovered Cohort 3 donors had was two negative PCRs, clearance, or symptom resolution. The protocol was immunoSEQ multiplex PCR, while the TCRdb copy is restricted to in-frame clones and leaves out a portion. The sample holds some 300,000 clones, roughly 90% seen once. The CDR3 is made up of 19 amino acids. V lost 9 bases to trimming and J lost 5 bases, with 29 bases between them. In germline, CDR1 is MNHEY, CDR2 SMNVEV (reference sequence).

J is TRBJ1-6 and V is TRBV27; no reliable D call. This TCR was recovered from a woman aged 40 to 50 who had recovered from COVID-19. The material sequenced was PBMCs or T cells enriched from blood (not recorded which). The CDR3 here is CASSFFISGSGKDNSPLHF. Written as DNA, the CDR3 is TGTGCCAGTTCTTTTTTTATTTCGGGATCGGGGAAGGATAATTCACCCCTCCACTTT.